This entry is about one TCR beta chain. Ten or more counts support this clonotype. Its specific antigen is unknown. It has no much larger one-base neighbor in the sample; base qualities were not kept. The source of the sample is a study of neurological immune-mediated disorders (dated by TCRdb to between 2018 and 2021). Concerning the study at large: Using UMI-based sequencing, the study compared peripheral blood TCR-beta repertoires from patients with HTLV-I-associated myelopathy (HAM/TSP), patients with multiple sclerosis, and healthy controls. Alongside PBMC samples, the set of 106 TCR-beta libraries contained longitudinal samples, technical triplicates, and paired CD4+ and CD8+ T-cell subsets that had been sorted. Of the approximately 65 subjects in the cohort, around 14 were HAM/TSP patients, roughly 35 were multiple sclerosis patients, and 20 were healthy controls. Technical triplicate libraries were sequenced to precisely calculate the variability in frequency of each individual clone.

Broader findings and caveats from the paper: No identical CDR3 amino acid sequences were found to be shared among expanded clones across subjects, suggesting that TCR-beta repertoires were private in all groups. TCR clonal expansion was greatest in HAM/TSP patients and smallest in MS patients, who ranked below even healthy controls.

The sample's time point label, decoded: technical triplicate 1. For unsorted PBMC libraries, 2 million PBMCs were used after storage in RNAlater at -80 degrees C until RNA extraction. Peripheral blood was subjected to Ficoll-Hypaque density gradient centrifugation to isolate PBMCs, which were then cryopreserved in liquid nitrogen. The junction shows trimming of 5 bases on V and 8 bases on J, plus 13 bases between the germline ends. The CDR1 and CDR2 encoded by the germline V gene (reference sequence) are MNHNY and SVGAGI. The CDR3 contains 13 residues, cysteine and phenylalanine counted. Only the CDR3 portion is preserved as DNA: 39 bases, with reading frame beginning at the first base. To synthesize cDNA, template-switch 5'RACE was performed with a primer carrying a 10-nucleotide random unique molecular identifier so that each TCR transcript was tagged. Every sequencing run covered 15-18 subjects and yielded more than 160 million TCR-beta sequences. The RNeasy kit was used for extraction of total RNA. The KAPA Real-time Library Amplification kit was used to amplify TCR-beta VDJ regions with primers targeting the TCR constant region and the 5'RACE anchor. Sample indexes and Illumina adaptors were added in a first PCR, and a second PCR then increased library yield. After Ampure bead purification, the roughly 650 bp TCR product was size-selected on a 2% E-gel SizeSelection system. Library quality was checked on a Bioanalyzer, concentration was measured with Qubit, and libraries were quantified with the Kapa Library Quantification kit before pooling. Libraries were sequenced paired-end 2 x 150 bp on an Illumina HiSeq 2500. To increase sequence diversity, about 25-31% phiX was spiked into each library pool. The authors processed their data as follows. The UMI-based MiGEC pipeline processed quality-filtered reads and removed over 80% of raw TCR sequences during error correction. IMGT germline references were used for aligning VDJ genes, and each clonotype was defined as a unique CDR3 amino acid sequence together with its V-J genes. Clonal expansion, Shannon diversity, and CDR3 relatedness (CalcPairwiseDistances, ClusterSamples) were evaluated with VDJtools, and phylogenetic trees were built with CLCbio workbench. Clones with at least 8 unique UMIs were defined as expanded, with this threshold being based on coefficient-of-variation modelling across technical triplicates. In-frame beta chains were kept once TCRdb had trimmed the public reads at Q25 with fastp and called clones with MiXCR. Duplicate CDR3 protein sequences are folded into a single record with the most common DNA and genes. TCRdb's processing, not the study's, gives the V and J calls here. The sample records fewer than 50,000 distinct CDR3 sequences, around 10% of which are singletons. The top ten hold around 3.9% of the sample.

The V and J genes are TRBV6-6 and TRBJ2-1, with the D call perhaps TRBD1 or TRBD2, as 6 bases match in each case. Sequenced: PBMCs. This clonotype originated in a man between 60 and 75 years old with HTLV-1-associated myelopathy (HAM/TSP). The DNA sequence reads TGTGCCAGCAGTCCTTCCCGGGGGCATGAGCAGTTCTTC. This encodes CASSPSRGHEQFF.